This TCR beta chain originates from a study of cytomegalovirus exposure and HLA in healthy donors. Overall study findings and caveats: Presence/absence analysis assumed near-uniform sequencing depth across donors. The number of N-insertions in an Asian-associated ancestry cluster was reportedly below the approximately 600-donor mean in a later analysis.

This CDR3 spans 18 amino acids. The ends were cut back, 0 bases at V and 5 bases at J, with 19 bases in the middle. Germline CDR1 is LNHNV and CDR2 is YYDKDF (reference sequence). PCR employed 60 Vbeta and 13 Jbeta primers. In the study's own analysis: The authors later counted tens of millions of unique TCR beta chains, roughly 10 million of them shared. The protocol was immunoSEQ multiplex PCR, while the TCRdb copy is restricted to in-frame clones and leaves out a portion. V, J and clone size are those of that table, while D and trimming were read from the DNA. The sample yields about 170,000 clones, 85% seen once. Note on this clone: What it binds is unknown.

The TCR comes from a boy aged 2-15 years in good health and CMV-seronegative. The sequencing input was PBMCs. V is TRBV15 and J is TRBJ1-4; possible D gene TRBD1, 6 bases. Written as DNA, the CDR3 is TGTGCCACCAGCAGAGATATTTTGGCAGGGGTTATGAATGAAAAACTGTTTTTT. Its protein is CATSRDILAGVMNEKLFF.